A single sample gave rise to the 31 T cell receptor beta chains below, sequenced in a study of a mutant IDH1 vaccine in newly diagnosed glioma. As for time point: week 23, last vaccination. Vaccination used 300 ug of mutant IDH1 20-mer peptide per dose, with topical imiquimod. Their target antigens are unknown. Here immunoSEQ multiplex PCR was the method, and the copy in TCRdb shows in-frame clones only, minus some. The sample lists some 80,000 clones; 85% were seen once. Specimen: PBMCs, collected from a glioma patient whose treatment included an IDH1 peptide vaccine. All receptors come from a woman between 50 and 59 years old with glioma.

V is TRBV6-5 and J is TRBJ2-3, with D perhaps matching TRBD2 (7 bases). The CDR3 has 15 amino acids. Trimming pared 0 bases from V and 4 bases from J, leaving 11 bases between. Germline loops: CDR1 MNHEY, CDR2 SVGAGI. The CDR3 DNA sequence: TGTGCCAGCAGTTACTCCGGGGGGCGGGCAGATACGCAGTATTTT. Protein sequence: CASSYSGGRADTQYF.

The chain combines TRBV7-3 with TRBJ2-3; unclear D gene. There are 14 residues in the CDR3. Germline CDR1 is SGHTA and CDR2 is FQGTGA. Trimming took 5 bases from V and 3 from J, leaving 12 bases between them. The CDR3 DNA sequence: TGTGCCAGCAGCGCCACCTGGGGTACAGATACGCAGTATTTT. Its translation is CASSATWGTDTQYF.

The chain recombines TRBV5-1 with TRBJ2-7; 10 nucleotides agree with TRBD1. This CDR3 has 15 residues. Trimming cost V 1 base and J 2 bases; bases outside gene matches: 3. The germline CDR1 and CDR2 sequences are SGHRS and YFSETQ. The CDR3 DNA reads TGCGCCAGCAGCTTGTTGGGGACAGGGGCCTACGAGCAGTACTTC. This encodes CASSLLGTGAYEQYF.

This clone appeared once. The chain couples TRBV11-2 to TRBJ1-2; 9 nucleotides line up with TRBD1. The germline V gene encodes CDR1 SGHAT and CDR2 FQNNGV. V shed 3 bases and J 5 bases; nucleotides not matched to a gene: 7. The CDR3 is 15 residues long. The CDR3 DNA is TGTGCCAGCAGCTTGACAGGGGGAGTTTGGTATGGCTACACCTTC. It translates to CASSLTGGVWYGYTF.

This clone occurred once. The chain combines TRBV30 with TRBJ2-3; D is undetermined. CDR1 GTSNPN and CDR2 SVGIG come from the germline V gene (reference sequence). CDR3 length: 14 amino acids. Trimming stripped 1 base from V and 0 bases from J, with 8 bases between. The chain's CDR3 is CAWSGWGSTDTQYF. In nucleotides, the CDR3 is TGTGCCTGGAGTGGGTGGGGTAGCACAGATACGCAGTATTTT.

The chain joins TRBV5-1 to TRBJ2-5; 8 bases line up with TRBD1. Germline lookup yields CDR1 SGHRS and CDR2 YFSETQ. The V gene end was trimmed by 4 bases and the J gene end by 3 bases; junction bases not matched to a gene: 5. This CDR3 has 14 amino acids. CDR3 coding DNA: TGCGCCAGCAGCCCACGGACAGGGAAAGAGACCCAGTACTTC. Translated: CASSPRTGKETQYF.

This clone came up once. V usage is TRBV18 and J usage is TRBJ2-2; TRBD1 matches at 8 bases. V trimming: 5 bases; J trimming: 6 bases; junction bases outside the gene matches: 2. Germline CDR1 and CDR2: KGHSH and LQKENI. The CDR3 is 13 amino acids. The CDR3 is CASSGQGPGELFF. The CDR3 DNA reads as TGTGCCAGCTCAGGACAGGGTCCCGGGGAGCTGTTTTTT.

This clone came up once. V is TRBV25-1 and J is TRBJ2-2; weak D call: TRBD1 (5 bases). This CDR3 comprises 15 residues. The ends were cut back, 2 bases at V and 3 bases at J, with 10 bases in the middle. The germline V gene has CDR1 MGHDK and CDR2 SYGVNS. CDR3 nucleotide sequence: TGTGCCAGCAGTGAAGGATTCAGGGACACCGGGGAGCTGTTTTTT. Translated: CASSEGFRDTGELFF.

The chain links TRBV2 to TRBJ1-2; a possible D gene is TRBD1 (6 bases). The V gene lost 7 bases and the J gene lost 6 bases, with 15 bases spanning the gap. The CDR3 is 13 residues long. Germline CDR1 SNHLY, CDR2 FYNNEI. This CDR3 is CASILQGKNGYTF. In DNA form, the CDR3 reads TGTGCCAGCATACTGCAGGGGAAGAATGGCTACACCTTC.

The rearrangement links TRBV19 to TRBJ2-1, with TRBD2 identical over 10 bases. Germline V lookup: CDR1 LNHDA, CDR2 SQIVND (reference sequence). V dropped 1 base and J dropped 8; count of bases not matched to a gene: 8. CDR3 size: 16 residues. CDR3 loop: CASSIGASGRIYEQFF. The DNA of the CDR3 is TGTGCCAGTAGTATAGGGGCTAGCGGGAGAATCTATGAGCAGTTCTTC. Full variable domain (remainder filled in from reference TRBV19 and TRBJ2-1): DGGITQSPKYLFRKEGQNVTLSCEQNLNHDAMYWYRQDPGQGLRLIYYSQIVNDFQKGDIAEGYSVSREKKESFPLTVTSAQKNPTAFYLCASSIGASGRIYEQFFGPGTRLTVL.

The chain employs TRBV5-1 and TRBJ1-1; possibly TRBD1 for D (5 bases). With 2 bases removed from V and 5 bases from J, the gap between germline ends came to 10 bases. Per germline, CDR1 SGHRS and CDR2 YFSETQ. CDR3 length: 13 residues. As DNA, the CDR3 is TGCGCCAGCAGCTTCAGGGCCAGGACTGAAGCTTTCTTT. It yields the protein CASSFRARTEAFF.

The chain combines TRBV27 with TRBJ2-2; D unresolved. The germline CDR1 and CDR2 sequences are MNHEY and SMNVEV (reference sequence). V was shortened by 3 bases and J by 5 bases, with 4 bases between the two germline ends. The CDR3 contains 12 residues. In DNA, the CDR3 is TGTGCCAGCAGTTTCTTGACCGGGGAGCTGTTTTTT. Its translation: CASSFLTGELFF.

The rearrangement uses TRBV4-1 and TRBJ2-7; D gene uncertain. Germline V gene lookup returns CDR1 MGHRA and CDR2 YSYEKL. Trimming left V 8 bases short and J 0 bases short, with 17 bases between. The CDR3 is 15 residues long. The CDR3 loop is CASALQDQSSYEQYF. For the CDR3, the DNA is TGCGCCAGCGCCCTCCAAGACCAGAGCTCCTACGAGCAGTACTTC.

The chain employs TRBV5-1 and TRBJ2-7; 7 bases line up with TRBD2. The CDR3 is 13 residues long. Germline-derived CDR1 and CDR2 are SGHRS and YFSETQ. V lost 7 bases to trimming and J lost 3 bases; unmatched junction nucleotides: 7. CDR3 nucleotides: TGCGCCAGCTGCCTGGCGGGAGACTACGAGCAGTACTTC. Protein sequence: CASCLAGDYEQYF.

The chain joins TRBV6-1 to TRBJ1-5, with D tentatively TRBD1 (5 bases). Germline V lookup: CDR1 MNHNS, CDR2 SASEGT. The CDR3 is 15 amino acids. Deletions cut 2 bases from V and 1 base from J, with 9 bases between. In DNA, the CDR3 is TGTGCCAGCAGTGAACTGGGGGAGAGCAATCAGCCCCAGCATTTT. It translates to CASSELGESNQPQHF.

The rearrangement uses TRBV5-1 and TRBJ2-5; D possibly corresponds to TRBD2 (5 bases). This CDR3 spans 15 amino acids. From germline, CDR1 is SGHRS and CDR2 YFSETQ. The V and J ends lost 4 bases and 5 bases respectively, with 18 bases between them. The CDR3 bases are TGCGCCAGCAGCACCCTGACGGCCTCGGGGGAGACCCAGTACTTC. Translated: CASSTLTASGETQYF. The whole variable domain, remainder taken from reference TRBV5-1 and TRBJ2-5, is KAGVTQTPRYLIKTRGQQVTLSCSPISGHRSVSWYQQTPGQGLQFLFEYFSETQRNKGNFPGRFSGRQFSNSRSEMNVSTLELGDSALYLCASSTLTASGETQYFGPGTRLLVL.

The rearrangement joins TRBV6-6 to TRBJ2-7; TRBD1 or TRBD2 may be the D gene (5 bases each). Germline V gives CDR1 MNHNY, CDR2 SVGAGI (reference sequence). The CDR3 contains 13 residues. V gave up 2 bases and J gave up 2 bases, with 7 bases separating them. The CDR3 bases are TGTGCCAGCAGTTACCGAGGGGCCTACGAGCAGTACTTC. Encoded protein: CASSYRGAYEQYF.

V is TRBV10-3 and J is TRBJ2-5, with 7 bases that match TRBD1. The end of the DNA is better explained by TRBJ2-7, so the J call may be wrong. The V gene's germline CDR1 is ENHRY and CDR2 SYGVKD. The CDR3 covers 14 residues. CDR3 sequence (DNA): TGTGCCATCACCGAGGGGGCCAACTCCTACGAGCAGTACTTC. This gives the protein CAITEGANSYEQYF.

The V call is TRBV18, the J call TRBJ1-1, with 9 bases matching TRBD1. This CDR3 contains 17 residues. Germline-derived CDR1 and CDR2 are KGHSH and LQKENI. Trimming cost V 3 bases and J 5 bases; bases outside gene matches: 13. The CDR3: CASSPSRQGGVPTEAFF. In DNA, the CDR3 is TGTGCCAGCTCACCTAGTCGACAGGGGGGCGTACCGACTGAAGCTTTCTTT.

CDR3 DNA sequence: TGCGCCAGCAGCTTACGGGGGCGGGCCACCGGGGAGCTGTTTTTT. Its protein is CASSLRGRATGELFF. V is TRBV5-1 and J is TRBJ2-2; D may be TRBD1 or TRBD2 (6 bases each). The V and J ends lost 2 bases and 4 bases respectively, with 12 bases between them. From germline, CDR1 is SGHRS and CDR2 YFSETQ. The CDR3 is 15 amino acids.

Remarks on this clone: The junction and the germline gene differ at one end; a read error may be behind it. The rearrangement links TRBV27 to TRBJ2-1, with 7 positions matching TRBD2. Germline CDR1 and CDR2: MNHEY and SMNVEV (reference sequence). The CDR3 loop spans 16 amino acids. CDR3 sequence: CASTLPGLPGGNEQFF. The CDR3 DNA reads TGTGCCAGCACTTTACCCGGACTACCCGGGGGGAATGAGCAGTTCTTC.

The rearrangement links TRBV27 to TRBJ2-5, with 8 nucleotides matching TRBD2. The CDR3 is 13 amino acids. The germline V gene has CDR1 MNHEY and CDR2 SMNVEV (reference sequence). Trimming at V came to 6 bases and at J to 4 bases, leaving 4 bases not matched to a gene. CDR3 sequence: CASRSGSRETQYF. The DNA for the CDR3 is TGTGCCAGCAGGAGCGGGAGTCGAGAGACCCAGTACTTC.

The V call is TRBV2, the J call TRBJ2-1, with D perhaps matching TRBD1 (6 bases). The V end was cut by 8 bases, the J end by 4 bases, with 15 bases between. CDR1 and CDR2 (germline): SNHLY, FYNNEI. The CDR3 runs to 14 residues. The CDR3, as DNA: TGTGCCAGCTCTGCCCAGGGGAATTACAATGAGCAGTTCTTC. Encoded protein: CASSAQGNYNEQFF.

This clone was picked up one time. The V call is TRBV11-2, the J call TRBJ2-5; TRBD2 matches at 13 bases. Trimming removed 3 bases from V and 5 bases from J; junction bases left unmatched: 12. CDR1 is SGHAT and CDR2 is FQNNGV in the germline V gene. This CDR3 has 18 amino acids. CDR3 loop: CASSFGLAGDVASETQYF. The CDR3 DNA reads TGTGCCAGCAGCTTTGGACTAGCGGGAGACGTCGCATCGGAGACCCAGTACTTC.

The chain employs TRBV5-6 and TRBJ1-6; maybe TRBD1 (6 bases). The V end lost 2 bases, the J end lost 7 bases, and 10 bases lay between the germline ends. The CDR3 is 14 amino acids. Germline CDR1 and CDR2: SGHDT and YYEEEE. CDR3 in amino acids: CASSFTGSNSPLHF. Here the CDR3 DNA reads TGTGCCAGCAGCTTCACAGGGAGCAATTCACCCCTCCACTTT.

This clone was detected a few times. V is TRBV7-9 and J is TRBJ1-5; D gene unclear. This CDR3 has 14 amino acids. Germline V lookup: CDR1 SEHNR, CDR2 FQNEAQ (reference sequence). V shed 4 bases and J shed 10 bases, with 17 bases lying between them. The CDR3: CASSSMTSSAPQHF. Here the CDR3 DNA reads TGTGCCAGCAGCTCTATGACATCCTCCGCTCCCCAGCATTTT.

Written as DNA, the CDR3 is TGTGCCAGCAGCGTAGAGCTAGCGGGTTTCGGCTCCTACAATGAGCAGTTCTTC. This gives the protein CASSVELAGFGSYNEQFF. This chain connects TRBV9 to TRBJ2-1; 8 nucleotides match TRBD2. Germline lookup yields CDR1 SGDLS and CDR2 YYNGEE. The CDR3 sequence is 18 residues long. The V and J ends lost 0 bases and 0 bases, in that order; junction bases with no gene match: 8.

The genes are TRBV9 and TRBJ2-3, with 9 bases identical to TRBD2. The CDR3 is made up of 14 amino acids. Per germline, CDR1 SGDLS and CDR2 YYNGEE. J lost 6 bases, V lost 3 bases, and 5 bases had no gene match. The CDR3 bases are TGTGCCAGCAGCGGGTCTAGCGGGAAGGATACGCAGTATTTT. This translates into CASSGSSGKDTQYF.

This rearrangement joins TRBV4-2 to TRBJ2-7; D could derive from TRBD1 or TRBD2 (5 bases each). Germline loops: CDR1 LGHNA, CDR2 YNFKEQ. This CDR3 comprises 18 residues. V dropped 3 bases and J dropped 4 bases, with 25 bases sitting between them. DNA of the CDR3: TGTGCCAGCAGCCATTTGGGGACGGCGAATCACAACACTTACGAGCAGTACTTC. It yields the protein CASSHLGTANHNTYEQYF.

This clone was seen once. The rearrangement links TRBV11-1 to TRBJ2-2; D is perhaps TRBD1 (5 bases). The CDR3 contains 16 residues. Germline CDR1 and CDR2: SGHAT and FQDESV (reference sequence). V was cut by 3 bases and J by 7 bases, with 18 bases left in between. CDR3 sequence: CASSLDPFAGFGELFF. CDR3 bases: TGTGCCAGCAGCTTGGACCCCTTTGCAGGGTTCGGGGAGCTGTTTTTT.

The chain links TRBV7-6 to TRBJ2-3, with TRBD2 matching 12 bases. Germline V lookup: CDR1 SGHVS, CDR2 FNYEAQ. V gave up 2 bases and J gave up 4 bases; unmatched junction bases: 1. This CDR3 is 15 amino acids long. This CDR3 is CASSLLAGGADTQYF. CDR3 coding DNA: TGTGCCAGCAGCTTACTAGCGGGAGGGGCAGATACGCAGTATTTT.